These T cell receptor beta chains were read from a single sample in a study of shared clonotypes between healthy human individuals. Method: immunoSEQ multiplex PCR; TCRdb's copy keeps in-frame clones and lacks some. The sample lists roughly 2 million clones, 85% to 95% occurring once. The sample comprised naive CD4+ T cells sorted from blood. These receptors were taken from a man younger than 35 in good health. Both conserved end residues are part of each CDR3. A D gene is named only where the DNA matches it firmly. Expanded clones are given a class, and other clones once, few, many or no size at all.

d_gene	len	abundance	v_gene	j_gene	CDR3aa	CDR3nt
TRBD1	14	NA	TRBV2	TRBJ1-1	CASSVRTGNTEAFF	TGTGCCAGCAGTGTCCGGACAGGGAACACTGAAGCTTTCTTT
TRBD1	15	NA	TRBV27	TRBJ2-7	CASSFSGTGVYEQYF	TGTGCCAGCAGTTTCTCCGGGACAGGGGTCTACGAGCAGTACTTC
NA	14	NA	TRBV5-5	TRBJ1-5	CASSLAGINQPQHF	TGTGCCAGCAGCTTGGCGGGCATCAATCAGCCCCAGCATTTT
NA	15	NA	TRBV10-3	TRBJ1-2	CAISESEGLHYGYTF	TGTGCCATCAGTGAGTCGGAAGGACTCCACTATGGCTACACCTTC
NA	12	NA	TRBV6-1	TRBJ1-2	CASSAPGYGYTF	TGTGCCAGCAGTGCCCCGGGGTATGGCTACACCTTC
TRBD1	14	NA	TRBV10-3	TRBJ2-2	CAISRDRNTGELFF	TGTGCCATCAGCCGGGACAGAAACACCGGGGAGCTGTTTTTT
TRBD2	17	NA	TRBV11-2	TRBJ2-2	CASSRTTSGTNTGELFF	TGTGCCAGCAGCCGAACGACTAGCGGGACGAACACCGGGGAGCTGTTTTTT
NA	14	once	TRBV5-1	TRBJ1-4	CASTWTPTNEKLFF	TGCGCCAGCACCTGGACTCCAACTAATGAAAAACTGTTTTTT
NA	11	NA	TRBV6-5	TRBJ2-1	CASRRLGEQFF	TGTGCCAGCAGACGTCTCGGTGAGCAGTTCTTC
TRBD1	13	NA	TRBV15	TRBJ2-5	CATSRRNDRVRYF	TGTGCCACCAGCAGAAGGAATGACAGGGTACGGTACTTC
TRBD1	13	NA	TRBV19	TRBJ1-1	CASRRGPGTEAFF	TGTGCCAGTAGAAGGGGGCCGGGCACTGAAGCTTTCTTT